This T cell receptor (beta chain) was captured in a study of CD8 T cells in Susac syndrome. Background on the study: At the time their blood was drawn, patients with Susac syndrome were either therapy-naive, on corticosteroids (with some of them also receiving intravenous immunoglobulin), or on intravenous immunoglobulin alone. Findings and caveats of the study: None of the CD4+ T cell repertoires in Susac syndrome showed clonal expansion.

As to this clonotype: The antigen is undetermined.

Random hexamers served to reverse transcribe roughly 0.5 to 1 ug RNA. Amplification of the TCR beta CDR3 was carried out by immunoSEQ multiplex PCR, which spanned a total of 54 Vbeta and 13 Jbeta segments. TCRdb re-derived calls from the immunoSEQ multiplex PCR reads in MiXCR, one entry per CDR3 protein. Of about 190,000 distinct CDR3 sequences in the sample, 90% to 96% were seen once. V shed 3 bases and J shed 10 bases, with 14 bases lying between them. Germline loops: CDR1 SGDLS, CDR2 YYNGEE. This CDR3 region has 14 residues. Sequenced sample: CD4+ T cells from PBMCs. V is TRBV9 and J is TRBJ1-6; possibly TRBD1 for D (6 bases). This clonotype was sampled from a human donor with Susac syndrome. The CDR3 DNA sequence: TGTGCCAGCAGCGGACTCACAGGGAACTCACCCCTCCACTTT. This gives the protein CASSGLTGNSPLHF.